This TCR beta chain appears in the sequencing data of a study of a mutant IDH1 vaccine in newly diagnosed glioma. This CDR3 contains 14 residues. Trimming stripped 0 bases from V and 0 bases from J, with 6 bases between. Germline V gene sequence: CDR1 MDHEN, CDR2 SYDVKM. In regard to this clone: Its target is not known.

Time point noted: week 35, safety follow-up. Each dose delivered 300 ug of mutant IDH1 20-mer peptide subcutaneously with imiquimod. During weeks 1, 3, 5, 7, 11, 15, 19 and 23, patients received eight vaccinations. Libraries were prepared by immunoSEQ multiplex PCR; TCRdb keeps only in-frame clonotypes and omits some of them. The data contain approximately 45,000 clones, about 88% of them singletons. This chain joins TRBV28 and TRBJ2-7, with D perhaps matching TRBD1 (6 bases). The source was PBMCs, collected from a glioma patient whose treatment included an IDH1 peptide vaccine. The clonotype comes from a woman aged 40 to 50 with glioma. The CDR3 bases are TGTGCCAGCAGTTTATGGGACAGCTCCTACGAGCAGTACTTC. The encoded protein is CASSLWDSSYEQYF.